What follows are 13 T cell receptor beta chains derived from one specimen sequenced in a study of T cell repertoires in cytomegalovirus infection. TCRdb recomputed calls from the reads with MiXCR, one row per CDR3 protein. The data hold around 70,000 distinct CDR3 sequences, with around 27% observed a single time. Antigens of these TCRs are unknown. This specimen was CD8+ T cells from cultured PBMCs, taken from culture after CMV antigen stimulation. The receptors stem from a human donor in good health (CMV status not recorded). Some clones in this sample may be carry-over from other donors' samples.

This clonotype was detected only a few times. CDR3 coding DNA: TGTGCCAGCAGCTTAGGAACCCGCCTCACTGAAGCTTTCTTT. Amino acid sequence: CASSLGTRLTEAFF. This chain joins TRBV7-9 and TRBJ1-1; D call uncertain. The germline V and J ends were trimmed by 1 base and 4 bases, with 10 bases remaining between them. Germline-derived CDR1 and CDR2 are SEHNR and FQNEAQ (reference sequence). The length of the CDR3 is 14 residues. The full variable domain, with the rest looked up from reference TRBV7-9 and TRBJ1-1, is DTGVSQNPRHKITKRGQNVTFRCDPISEHNRLYWYRQTLGQGPEFLTYFQNEAQLEKSRLLSDRFSAERPKGSFSTLEIQRTEQGDSAMYLCASSLGTRLTEAFFGQGTRLTVV.

V and J are TRBV20-1 and TRBJ2-5, with D unclear. CDR3 length: 16 amino acids. V lost 0 bases to trimming and J lost 1 base, with 15 bases between them. Germline V gene sequence: CDR1 DFQATT, CDR2 SNEGSKA (reference sequence). CDR3 in amino acids: CSARDIIAVSQETQYF. The DNA for the CDR3 is TGCAGTGCTAGAGATATAATCGCGGTCTCCCAAGAGACCCAGTACTTC.

This chain uses TRBV7-3 with TRBJ2-7; the D gene is possibly TRBD2 (5 bases). CDR3 size: 13 residues. V was shortened by 0 bases and J by 6 bases, with 9 bases between the two germline ends. Germline V gives CDR1 SGHTA, CDR2 FQGTGA. This chain's CDR3 is CASSLTPGGEQYF. The DNA for the CDR3 is TGTGCCAGCAGCTTAACGCCAGGAGGCGAGCAGTACTTC.

This clonotype occurred a few times. The gene calls are TRBV12-3 or TRBV12-4 and TRBJ2-1; 11 bases are shared with TRBD2. Unmatched junction bases numbered 21, after V lost 8 bases and J lost 6 bases. This CDR3 is 19 amino acids long. As DNA, the CDR3 is TGTGCCAGCTCCCCAGGGGAAGTAGCGGGGGGGCCTTGGCTCAATGAGCAGTTCTTC. It specifies CASSPGEVAGGPWLNEQFF.

This clonotype occurred once. The gene calls are TRBV11-2 and TRBJ1-2; no clear D. Between the trimmed V and J ends, which lost 1 base and 7 bases, there was a span of 10 bases. The CDR3 totals 13 residues. Germline V gives CDR1 SGHAT, CDR2 FQNNGV. CDR3 residues: CASSLAGGSGYTF. The DNA of the CDR3 is TGTGCCAGCAGCTTAGCCGGTGGAAGTGGCTACACCTTC.

This clonotype was detected only a few times. The chain employs TRBV19 and TRBJ1-1, with TRBD1 matching 9 bases. Germline-derived CDR1 and CDR2 are LNHDA and SQIVND (reference sequence). V was pared by 9 bases and J by 2 bases, with 4 bases of the junction left unmatched. This CDR3 is built from 13 residues. This CDR3 is CASGDRANTEAFF. Written as DNA, the CDR3 is TGTGCCAGCGGGGACAGGGCAAACACTGAAGCTTTCTTT.

The genes are TRBV7-9 and TRBJ2-2; D not certain. Germline values: CDR1 SEHNR, CDR2 FQNEAQ (reference sequence). Trimming pared 3 bases from V and 4 bases from J, leaving 12 bases between. This CDR3 is 15 amino acids long. CDR3 sequence (DNA): TGTGCCAGCAGCTTTGCGAGCCCGCTCACCGGGGAGCTGTTTTTT. Amino acids: CASSFASPLTGELFF. Based on the CDR3 plus reference TRBV7-9 and TRBJ2-2, the full variable domain is DTGVSQNPRHKITKRGQNVTFRCDPISEHNRLYWYRQTLGQGPEFLTYFQNEAQLEKSRLLSDRFSAERPKGSFSTLEIQRTEQGDSAMYLCASSFASPLTGELFFGEGSRLTVL.

This clonotype was found a few times. The chain carries TRBV4-3 and TRBJ2-1, with a weak D call TRBD2 (6 bases). The V end was cut by 0 bases, the J end by 3 bases, with 15 bases between. The germline V gene has CDR1 LGHNA and CDR2 YSLEER. The CDR3 consists of 17 residues. The CDR3 loop reads CASSQDVTREFYNEQFF. CDR3 DNA: TGCGCCAGCAGCCAAGATGTTACCCGGGAGTTCTACAATGAGCAGTTCTTC.

This rearrangement joins TRBV6-8 to TRBJ2-1; tentatively, D is TRBD1 or TRBD2 (5 bases each). Between the trimmed V and J ends, which lost 0 bases and 11 bases, there was a span of 29 bases. This CDR3 contains 19 residues. The germline gives CDR1 MNHGY, CDR2 SAAAGT. CDR3 sequence: CASSYSGQAGLLPYIQQFF. CDR3 bases: TGTGCCAGCAGTTACTCGGGGCAGGCGGGCCTCCTCCCCTACATTCAGCAGTTCTTC.

This clonotype has more than one count but fewer than ten. The genes are TRBV7-9 and TRBJ1-2; weak D call: TRBD1 (5 bases). With 5 bases removed from V and 0 bases from J, the gap between germline ends came to 10 bases. The CDR3 consists of 14 residues. Germline assignment: CDR1 SEHNR and CDR2 FQNEAQ (reference sequence). CDR3 sequence (DNA): TGTGCCAGCAGCACGACAGCCTCTAACTATGGCTACACCTTC. Encoded protein: CASSTTASNYGYTF.

The V gene is TRBV9, the J gene TRBJ2-1; 7 bases fit TRBD2. In germline, CDR1 is SGDLS, CDR2 YYNGEE. Trimming cost V 4 bases and J 2 bases; bases outside gene matches: 9. The CDR3 has 16 amino acids. The CDR3: CASSPPGGVTYNEQFF. The CDR3 DNA sequence: TGTGCCAGCAGCCCCCCGGGGGGAGTCACCTACAATGAGCAGTTCTTC.

A word on this clonotype: One junction end disagrees with the germline gene, perhaps due to a read error. The chain joins TRBV6-8 to TRBJ1-1; no clear D gene. This CDR3 comprises 13 residues. CDR1 MNHGY and CDR2 SAAAGT come from the germline V gene. Here the CDR3 DNA reads TGTGCCAGCAAACAGCCGATGAGCACTGAAGATTTCTTT. Translating it yields CASKQPMSTEDFF.

This clonotype was seen a few times. This chain joins TRBV20-1 and TRBJ2-3; D is unresolved. The germline V gene has CDR1 DFQATT and CDR2 SNEGSKA (reference sequence). Trimming removed 3 bases from V and 9 bases from J, with 19 bases in between. This CDR3 contains 14 residues. The CDR3 here is CSASETGPSGTQYF. The CDR3 DNA follows: TGCAGTGCTAGCGAGACCGGACCGTCCGGGACGCAGTATTTT.